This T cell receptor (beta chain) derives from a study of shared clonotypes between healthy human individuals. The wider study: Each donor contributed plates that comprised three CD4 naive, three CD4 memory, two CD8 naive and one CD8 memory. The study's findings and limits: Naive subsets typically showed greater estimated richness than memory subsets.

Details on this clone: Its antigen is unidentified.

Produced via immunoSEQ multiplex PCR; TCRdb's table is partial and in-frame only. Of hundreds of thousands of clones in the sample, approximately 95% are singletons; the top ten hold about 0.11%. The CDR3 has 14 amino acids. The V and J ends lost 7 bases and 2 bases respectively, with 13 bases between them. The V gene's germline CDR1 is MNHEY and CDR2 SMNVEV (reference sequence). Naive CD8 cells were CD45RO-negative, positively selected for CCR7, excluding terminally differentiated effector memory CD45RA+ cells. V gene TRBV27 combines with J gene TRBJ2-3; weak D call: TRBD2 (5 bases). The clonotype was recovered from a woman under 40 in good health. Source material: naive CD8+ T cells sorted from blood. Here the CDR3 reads CASTAVGITDTQYF. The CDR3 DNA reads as TGTGCCAGCACCGCTGTCGGGATCACAGATACGCAGTATTTT.